This TCR beta chain was captured by sequencing in a study of blood T cell repertoires in COVID-19. Method: immunoSEQ multiplex PCR; TCRdb's copy keeps in-frame clones and lacks some. The sample includes 650,000 to 800,000 clones, around 89% seen only once; the top ten take approximately 0.3%. Per the germline V gene, CDR1 is MRHNA and CDR2 is SNTAGT. The length of the CDR3 is 15 residues. With 6 bases removed from V and 0 bases from J, the gap between germline ends came to 12 bases. The J gene is TRBJ1-3, the V gene TRBV6-4; D is perhaps TRBD1 (6 bases). The specimen was peripheral blood. The sequence derives from a woman between 18 and 30 years old with acute or convalescent COVID-19. In DNA, the CDR3 is TGTGCCAGCAGGGGGAGGGGGGGCTCTGGAAACACCATATATTTT. As protein: CASRGRGGSGNTIYF.